The rows below give T cell receptor beta chains drawn from one sample of a study of shared clonotypes between healthy human individuals. TCRdb's copy holds only in-frame clones and misses some; the assay was immunoSEQ multiplex PCR. The table records about 2 million clones, around 96% of them present only once. The specimen sequenced was naive CD8+ T cells sorted from blood. These TCRs come from a man between 18 and 35 years old in good health. The CDR3 runs from the conserved cysteine through the conserved F or W. D genes are given only for firm matches. The size of a clone is reported for some rows only, either as once, few or many, or as a class for expanded clones.

TRBV27	14	-	-	TRBJ2-5	CASSLYQGWETQYF	TGTGCCAGCAGTTTATATCAGGGTTGGGAGACCCAGTACTTC
TRBV6-5	15	TRBD1	once	TRBJ2-3	CASSYQGAPTDTQYF	TGTGCCAGCAGTTACCAGGGGGCCCCCACAGATACGCAGTATTTT
TRBV29-1	10	-	-	TRBJ2-1	CSVGVNEQFF	TGCAGCGTTGGGGTCAATGAGCAGTTCTTC
TRBV9	14	-	-	TRBJ2-7	CASSVGGPSYEQYF	TGTGCCAGCAGCGTAGGAGGTCCCAGCTACGAGCAGTACTTC
TRBV11-2	14	-	-	TRBJ2-5	CASSLDNLWETQYF	TGTGCCAGCAGCTTGGACAACCTGTGGGAGACCCAGTACTTC
TRBV2	14	-	few	TRBJ1-4	CASSPLGSNEKLFF	TGTGCCAGCAGCCCGTTGGGTTCTAATGAAAAACTGTTTTTT
TRBV6-1	13	-	-	TRBJ2-5	CASSVGYQETQYF	TGTGCCAGCAGTGTTGGCTACCAAGAGACCCAGTACTTC
TRBV6-5	13	-	-	TRBJ2-2	CASSLTGVGELFF	TGTGCCAGCAGTTTGACAGGAGTCGGGGAGCTGTTTTTT
TRBV29-1	14	-	-	TRBJ2-2	CSVEGVVNTGELFF	TGCAGCGTTGAAGGGGTCGTGAACACCGGGGAGCTGTTTTTT
TRBV6-5	14	-	-	TRBJ1-1	CASSYETENTEAFF	TGTGCCAGCAGTTACGAGACAGAGAACACTGAAGCTTTCTTT
TRBV29-1	13	-	-	TRBJ1-2	CSATADYTYGYTF	TGCAGCGCCACTGCGGACTACACCTATGGCTACACCTTC
TRBV7-9	15	-	-	TRBJ1-4	CASSNLTVYNEKLFF	TGTGCCAGCAGCAACCTGACAGTCTATAATGAAAAACTGTTTTTT
TRBV28	14	-	-	TRBJ2-1	CASTLLLSVNEQFF	TGTGCCAGCACCCTACTCTTATCCGTCAATGAGCAGTTCTTC
TRBV5-6	13	TRBD2	-	TRBJ2-7	CASSIGTTYEQYF	TGTGCCAGCAGCATCGGGACTACCTACGAGCAGTACTTC
TRBV7-6	16	-	-	TRBJ1-1	CASSLGGGDLNTEAFF	TGTGCCAGCAGCTTAGGAGGGGGGGATTTGAACACTGAAGCTTTCTTT
TRBV7-3	17	-	-	TRBJ1-3	CASSSTLDREGGNTIYF	TGTGCCAGCAGCTCGACTTTGGACCGGGAGGGAGGAAACACCATATATTTT
TRBV9	13	-	-	TRBJ1-2	CASSVGGRDGYTF	TGTGCCAGCAGCGTAGGCGGCAGGGATGGCTACACCTTC
TRBV7-9	17	-	-	TRBJ2-6	CASSTGSWASGANVLTF	TGTGCCAGCAGCACCGGGTCCTGGGCGTCTGGGGCCAACGTCCTGACTTTC
TRBV28	17	-	-	TRBJ1-5	CASTDRGGTPINQPQHF	TGTGCCAGCACGGATAGAGGGGGGACACCAATAAATCAGCCCCAGCATTTT
TRBV7-9	15	-	-	TRBJ1-6	CASSLVSSYNSPLHF	TGTGCCAGCAGCTTAGTGAGCTCCTATAATTCACCCCTCCACTTT
TRBV5-4	15	TRBD2	-	TRBJ2-7	CASSLEAGDTYEQYF	TGTGCCAGCAGCTTGGAGGCGGGAGACACCTACGAGCAGTACTTC
TRBV11-3	14	-	-	TRBJ1-3	CASSPGTSGNTIYF	TGTGCCAGCAGCCCGGGGACATCTGGAAACACCATATATTTT
TRBV9	16	TRBD2	-	TRBJ2-5	CASSVWAGGNQETQYF	TGTGCCAGCAGCGTATGGGCGGGGGGAAATCAAGAGACCCAGTACTTC
TRBV7-9	14	TRBD2	once	TRBJ2-1	CASSFQTSGNEQFF	TGTGCCAGCAGCTTTCAGACTAGCGGGAATGAGCAGTTCTTC
TRBV6-1	14	-	-	TRBJ2-2	CASTYYRNTGELFF	TGTGCCAGCACCTACTACAGGAACACCGGGGAGCTGTTTTTT
TRBV4-2	17	TRBD2	-	TRBJ2-7	CASSQDLGSGRFYEQYF	TGTGCCAGCAGCCAAGATCTGGGGAGCGGGAGGTTTTACGAGCAGTACTTC
TRBV25-1	13	-	-	TRBJ2-2	CASSDPNTGELFF	TGTGCCAGCAGTGATCCTAACACCGGGGAGCTGTTTTTT
TRBV6-6	15	TRBD1	-	TRBJ1-2	CASSYGAGTGYGYTF	TGTGCCAGCAGTTACGGGGCAGGGACAGGCTATGGCTACACCTTC
TRBV4-3	14	TRBD2	-	TRBJ2-1	CASSQEREVNEQFF	TGCGCCAGCAGCCAGGAGCGGGAGGTCAATGAGCAGTTCTTC
TRBV19	14	TRBD1	-	TRBJ2-5	CASSIDRGRRTQYF	TGTGCCAGTAGTATAGACAGGGGGCGGCGGACCCAGTACTTC
TRBV7-9	12	-	-	TRBJ2-7	CASSGRGYEQYF	TGTGCCAGCTCCGGTCGGGGCTACGAGCAGTACTTC
TRBV5-6	13	-	-	TRBJ1-1	CASSLSPGTEAFF	TGTGCCAGCAGCTTGAGTCCGGGCACTGAAGCTTTCTTT
TRBV4-1	13	-	-	TRBJ1-2	CASSEVSQYGYTF	TGCGCCAGCAGCGAGGTGTCTCAGTATGGCTACACCTTC
TRBV28	17	TRBD1	-	TRBJ2-7	CASSSLQTGMFWDEQYF	TGTGCCAGCAGTTCACTTCAGACAGGGATGTTTTGGGACGAGCAGTACTTC
TRBV4-1	16	TRBD2	-	TRBJ2-3	CASSQEWGLNTDTQYF	TGCGCCAGCAGCCAAGAGTGGGGACTAAACACAGATACGCAGTATTTT
TRBV11-3	18	-	-	TRBJ2-1	CASSLDPGAGASTNEQFF	TGTGCCAGCAGCTTAGATCCGGGAGCCGGGGCTTCGACTAATGAGCAGTTCTTC
TRBV29-1	17	-	-	TRBJ1-3	CSAIRPMGDNTGNTIYF	TGCAGCGCCATCCGGCCCATGGGGGATAACACTGGAAACACCATATATTTT
TRBV10-2	11	-	-	TRBJ2-2	CASSVGGELFF	TGCGCCAGCAGTGTTGGCGGGGAGCTGTTTTTT
TRBV6-1	17	TRBD1	-	TRBJ1-5	CASSEYRGPGGNQPQHF	TGTGCCAGCAGTGAATACAGGGGACCGGGGGGCAATCAGCCCCAGCATTTT
TRBV27	17	TRBD1	-	TRBJ1-2	CASSPRPRQGRSYGYTF	TGTGCCAGCAGTCCCCGGCCCCGACAGGGGAGGTCCTATGGCTACACCTTC
TRBV10-1	17	-	once	TRBJ2-4	CARRWGHLGSAKNIQYF	TGCGCCAGACGATGGGGCCACTTGGGGTCGGCCAAAAACATTCAGTACTTC
TRBV6-5	16	-	-	TRBJ1-4	CASSSTFDSGVEKLFF	TGTGCCAGCAGTTCCACCTTTGACAGCGGCGTTGAAAAACTGTTTTTT
TRBV7-9	13	-	once	TRBJ2-1	CASSLGPEMEQFF	TGTGCCAGCAGCTTAGGACCTGAAATGGAGCAGTTCTTC
TRBV11-2	20	TRBD2	-	TRBJ2-3	CASSLDLTLLAELLKDTQYF	TGTGCCAGCAGCTTAGATCTAACTCTGCTAGCGGAACTACTAAAAGATACGCAGTATTTT